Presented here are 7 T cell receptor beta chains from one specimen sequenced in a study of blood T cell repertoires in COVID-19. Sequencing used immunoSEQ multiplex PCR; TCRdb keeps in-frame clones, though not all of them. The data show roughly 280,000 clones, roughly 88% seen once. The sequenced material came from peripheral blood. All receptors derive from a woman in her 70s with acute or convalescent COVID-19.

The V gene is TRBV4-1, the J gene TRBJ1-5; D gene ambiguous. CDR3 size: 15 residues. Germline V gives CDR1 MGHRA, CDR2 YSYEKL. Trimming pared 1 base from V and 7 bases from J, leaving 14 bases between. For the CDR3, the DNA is TGCGCCAGCAGCCAAGGGAGGGCATTCGCACAGCCCCAGCATTTT. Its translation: CASSQGRAFAQPQHF.

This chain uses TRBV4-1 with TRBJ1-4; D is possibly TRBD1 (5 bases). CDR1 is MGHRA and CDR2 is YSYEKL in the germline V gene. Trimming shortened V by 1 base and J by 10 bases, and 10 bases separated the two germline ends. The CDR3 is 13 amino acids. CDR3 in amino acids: CASSQGAGGKLFF. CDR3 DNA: TGCGCCAGCAGCCAAGGGGCGGGGGGAAAACTGTTTTTT.

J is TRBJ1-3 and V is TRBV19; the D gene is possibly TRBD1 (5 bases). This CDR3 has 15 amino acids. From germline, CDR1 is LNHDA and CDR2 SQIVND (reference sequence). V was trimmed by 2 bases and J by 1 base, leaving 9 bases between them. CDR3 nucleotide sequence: TGTGCCAGTAGTATAAGGGGCAGGTCTGGAAACACCATATATTTT. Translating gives CASSIRGRSGNTIYF. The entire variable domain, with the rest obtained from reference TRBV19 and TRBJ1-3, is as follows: DGGITQSPKYLFRKEGQNVTLSCEQNLNHDAMYWYRQDPGQGLRLIYYSQIVNDFQKGDIAEGYSVSREKKESFPLTVTSAQKNPTAFYLCASSIRGRSGNTIYFGEGSWLTVV.

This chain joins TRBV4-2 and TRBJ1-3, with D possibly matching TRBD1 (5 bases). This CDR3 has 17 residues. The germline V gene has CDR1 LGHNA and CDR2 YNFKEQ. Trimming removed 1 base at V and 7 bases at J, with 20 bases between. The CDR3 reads CASSQAPGTEFWNTIYF. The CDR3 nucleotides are TGTGCCAGCAGCCAAGCCCCAGGGACTGAATTTTGGAACACCATATATTTT.

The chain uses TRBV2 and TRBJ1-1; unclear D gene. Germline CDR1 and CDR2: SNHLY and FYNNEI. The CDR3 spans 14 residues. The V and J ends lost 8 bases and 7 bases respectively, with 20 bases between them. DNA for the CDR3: TGTGCCAGCGTCCGGCCGGGGATGGCGGGTGAAGCTTTCTTT. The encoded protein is CASVRPGMAGEAFF. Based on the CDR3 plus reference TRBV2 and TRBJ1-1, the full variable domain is EPEVTQTPSHQVTQMGQEVILRCVPISNHLYFYWYRQILGQKVEFLVSFYNNEISEKSEIFDDQFSVERPDGSNFTLKIRSTKLEDSAMYFCASVRPGMAGEAFFGQGTRLTVV.

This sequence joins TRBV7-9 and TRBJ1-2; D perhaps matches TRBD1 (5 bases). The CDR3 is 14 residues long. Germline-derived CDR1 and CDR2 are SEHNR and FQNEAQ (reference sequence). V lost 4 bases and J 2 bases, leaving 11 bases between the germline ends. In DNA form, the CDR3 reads TGTGCCAGCAGCTACCGACAGAGGAACTATGGCTACACCTTC. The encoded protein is CASSYRQRNYGYTF.

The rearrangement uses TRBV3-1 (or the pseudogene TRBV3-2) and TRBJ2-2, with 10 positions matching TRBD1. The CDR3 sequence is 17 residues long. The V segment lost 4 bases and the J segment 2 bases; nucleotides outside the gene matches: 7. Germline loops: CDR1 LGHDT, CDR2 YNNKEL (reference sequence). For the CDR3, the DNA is TGTGCCAGCAGCCGGGGGAGACAGGGGGCAAACACCGGGGAGCTGTTTTTT. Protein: CASSRGRQGANTGELFF.